The text below deals with one TCR beta chain. It lacks a known antigen. No base quality information exists; no much larger clone differs at one position. The CDR3 holds 12 amino acids from the cysteine to the phenylalanine. Here the CDR3 DNA is all that survives: 36 bases in frame from base 1. V is pared back by 4 bases and J by 9 bases, with 10 bases lying between the germline termini. The germline V gene (reference sequence) provides CDR1 LGHDT and CDR2 YNNKEL. This sample was taken from a study of T cells after yellow fever vaccination (dated by TCRdb to the late 2010s). Concerning the study at large: The SMART-Seq v4 Ultra Low Input RNA kit was used to prepare libraries from fractions with low cell numbers. To follow T-cell clones before and after primary and booster YFV17D yellow fever vaccination, bulk TCR alpha and beta repertoires were sequenced over time. Two healthy male donors made up the cohort, one aged 18 to 29 years and the other aged 30 to 39 years. Blood was drawn at multiple timepoints before and after primary and secondary immunization, with bulk PBMC replicates and cell subsets isolated. What the study reported, not specific to this receptor: Because abundant contaminating clonotypes from the bulk population could be contained in FACS-sorted repertoires, computational filtering was required. The secondary T-cell response was weaker than the primary response but faster, peaking on day 5 instead of day 15. A small share of clonotypes was detected in both CD4 and CD8 compartments, with the overlap likely arising from convergent recombination. Because only two donors were included in the study, the extent to which the findings can be generalized is limited. Most clones expanded after primary vaccination (about 95% of CD4 and 70% to 90% of CD8) were re-detected after the booster, suggesting that broad memory maintenance occurred.

The treatment or condition label, as the study defines it: live attenuated yellow fever vaccine strain. Two biological replicates of bulk PBMCs were collected at each blood-draw timepoint. A standard Ficoll-Paque protocol was used to isolate PBMCs from peripheral blood. RNA was extracted with TriZol from bulk PBMCs, CD4 and CD8 fractions, and dextramer-positive and dextramer-negative fractions. Synthesis of TCR cDNA relied on 5'RACE template switching, a step that introduced a universal primer site along with unique molecular identifiers. Priming for cDNA synthesis came from both the TCR alpha and TCR beta constant segments. Library amplification involved two PCR steps, and the second step added sample barcodes and sequencing adapters. Libraries were sequenced on Illumina HiSeq 2500 (2x100 bp) or NovaSeq (2x150 bp). Per the authors' processing: MIGEC handled demultiplexing of reads and collapsing into UMI consensus sequences, while MiXCR performed V(D)J alignment. Using edgeR on replicate PBMC samples, clonotypes were called vaccine-responding if FDR was below 0.01 and the log2 fold change was above 5 up to day 15. Each bulk clonotype was labeled CD4 or CD8 based on which sequenced repertoire, CD4 or CD8, contained the clonotype at higher abundance. TCRdb trimmed the raw reads at Q25, called clones with MiXCR and kept productive beta chains. One record per CDR3 amino acid sequence lists the most common genes and DNA. In this record, the V and J calls reflect TCRdb's handling and not the investigators' own analysis. This sample has some 560,000 distinct CDR3 sequences in its table, and 17% of those were observed once. Roughly a sixth of the sample is in the top ten clones.

This receptor chain uses TRBV3-1 and TRBJ1-5; confidence is insufficient to name the D gene. The receptor was derived from a young man who received the YFV17D yellow fever vaccine. The sequences come from PBMCs, collected 4 to 5 days after the first yellow fever vaccination. The DNA is as follows: TGTGCCAGCAGCCCACCTACGGGGCCCCAGCATTTT. This is translated as CASSPPTGPQHF. With all but the CDR3 taken from the reference TRBV3-1 and TRBJ1-5 genes, the full variable domain is: DTAVSQTPKYLVTQMGNDKSIKCEQNLGHDTMYWYKQDSKKFLKIMFSYNNKELIINETVPNRFSPKSPDKAHLNLHINSLELGDSAVYFCASSPPTGPQHFGDGTRLSIL.